The 31 T cell receptor beta chains listed next were all sequenced from one sample in a study of OX40 agonist ivuxolimab in advanced cancers. This table comes from immunoSEQ multiplex PCR, and its TCRdb copy is limited to in-frame clones, with some not included. The table has approximately 90,000 clones, roughly nine tenths seen once. Sequenced here: CD4+ or CD8+ T cells sorted from blood, sampled in a trial of the OX40 agonist ivuxolimab. These receptors were collected from an adult with an advanced solid tumor such as melanoma, head and neck, liver or kidney cancer.

J is TRBJ2-5 and V is TRBV10-3; D unclear. Between the trimmed V and J ends, which lost 0 bases and 1 base, there was a span of 6 bases. Germline assignment: CDR1 ENHRY and CDR2 SYGVKD. This CDR3 region has 14 residues. The CDR3 reads CAISESRTQETQYF. CDR3 DNA: TGTGCCATCAGTGAGTCGCGGACCCAAGAGACCCAGTACTTC.

J is TRBJ2-2 and V is TRBV4-2; 10 bases fit TRBD2. Trimming at V came to 0 bases and at J to 0 bases, leaving 13 bases not matched to a gene. The germline CDR1 and CDR2 sequences are LGHNA and YNFKEQ. This CDR3 comprises 21 residues. CDR3 bases: TGTGCCAGCAGCCAAGATGCGGTCGAGAGACTAGCGGGTACGAACACCGGGGAGCTGTTTTTT. It codes for CASSQDAVERLAGTNTGELFF.

The chain couples TRBV7-9 to TRBJ2-7; 8 bases line up with TRBD1. V shed 8 bases and J 0 bases; nucleotides not matched to a gene: 6. CDR3 size: 14 residues. The germline V gene encodes CDR1 SEHNR and CDR2 FQNEAQ (reference sequence). DNA for the CDR3: TGTGCCAGCGGACGAACAGGGGGCTCCTACGAGCAGTACTTC. Amino acid sequence: CASGRTGGSYEQYF.

This chain joins TRBV4-3 and TRBJ2-5; no reliable D call. Trimming left V 0 bases short and J 5 bases short, with 4 bases between. CDR1 is LGHNA, CDR2 YSLEER, per germline. CDR3 length equals 12 residues. The CDR3 here is CASSQDYETQYF. The CDR3 bases are TGCGCCAGCAGCCAAGACTACGAGACCCAGTACTTC.

V gene TRBV7-2 combines with J gene TRBJ1-1; D uncertain. Deletions cut 0 bases from V and 4 bases from J, with 12 bases between. CDR1 and CDR2 (germline): SGHTA, FQGNSA. The CDR3 consists of 15 residues. The CDR3 sequence: CASSLAVRGVTEAFF. The CDR3, as DNA: TGTGCCAGCAGCTTAGCGGTACGGGGAGTCACTGAAGCTTTCTTT.

The rearrangement links TRBV5-1 to TRBJ2-3; 9 bases fit TRBD2. The CDR3 extends over 19 amino acids. Germline CDR1 and CDR2: SGHRS and YFSETQ. The ends lost 2 bases at V and 0 bases at J; junction bases unmatched: 13. Here the CDR3 reads CASSLRLAGSQTSTDTQYF. CDR3 DNA sequence: TGCGCCAGCAGCTTAAGGCTAGCGGGGTCGCAAACTAGCACAGATACGCAGTATTTT.

The chain links TRBV19 to TRBJ2-7; D is possibly TRBD2 (6 bases). Trimming took 4 bases from V and 0 from J, leaving 10 bases between them. The CDR3 is 14 residues long. Germline CDR1 is LNHDA and CDR2 is SQIVND (reference sequence). CDR3 coding DNA: TGTGCCAGTAGTAGTAGCGGCAACTCCTACGAGCAGTACTTC. It is translated as CASSSSGNSYEQYF.

The gene calls are TRBV7-2 and TRBJ1-6; possibly TRBD1 for D (5 bases). Germline loops: CDR1 SGHTA, CDR2 FQGNSA. The CDR3 sequence is 15 residues long. V was pared by 5 bases and J by 12 bases, with 20 bases between. In nucleotides, the CDR3 is TGTGCCAGCAGCACTTCAAGCCAGGTTAGGGGACCCCTCCACTTT. Translated: CASSTSSQVRGPLHF.

V gene TRBV5-8 combines with J gene TRBJ1-5, with D possibly matching TRBD1 (5 bases). This CDR3 region has 17 residues. Germline V gene data show CDR1 as SGHTS and CDR2 as YDEGEE. V was trimmed by 2 bases and J by 4 bases, leaving 19 bases between them. The CDR3 is CASSLPRGLGINQPQHF. CDR3 DNA sequence: TGTGCCAGCAGCTTACCCCGGGGGTTAGGAATAAATCAGCCCCAGCATTTT.

The genes are TRBV6-5 and TRBJ1-4; D is unresolved. The germline V gene encodes CDR1 MNHEY and CDR2 SVGAGI. The CDR3 is 15 amino acids. V was clipped by 6 bases and J by 4 bases, with 15 bases between them. CDR3 loop: CASSLDWQSNEKLFF. For the CDR3, the DNA is TGTGCCAGCAGCCTCGACTGGCAGAGTAATGAAAAACTGTTTTTT.

The rearrangement uses TRBV27 and TRBJ1-5; D might be TRBD1 (5 bases). V gave up 4 bases and J gave up 7 bases, with 17 bases separating them. This CDR3 has 15 residues. Per the germline V gene, CDR1 is MNHEY and CDR2 is SMNVEV (reference sequence). In DNA, the CDR3 is TGTGCCAGCAGTTCTTACAAGGGGAGTGGGCAGCCCCAGCATTTT. Amino acids: CASSSYKGSGQPQHF.

The rearrangement links TRBV6-4 to TRBJ2-1, with 7 bases fitting TRBD2. This CDR3 contains 17 residues. CDR1 and CDR2 (germline): MRHNA, SNTAGT. V lost 2 bases to trimming and J lost 3 bases; unmatched junction nucleotides: 10. Here the CDR3 reads CASSDEASGSLYNEQFF. Here the CDR3 DNA reads TGTGCCAGCAGTGACGAGGCTAGCGGATCGCTCTACAATGAGCAGTTCTTC.

This rearrangement joins TRBV6-1 to TRBJ1-1; D might be TRBD1 (5 bases). Trimming pared 7 bases from V and 0 bases from J, leaving 12 bases between. The CDR3 length is 14 residues. Germline assignment: CDR1 MNHNS and CDR2 SASEGT. CDR3 residues: CASIYGTLNTEAFF. The CDR3 region has the DNA TGTGCCAGCATCTACGGGACCCTGAACACTGAAGCTTTCTTT.

J is TRBJ1-1 and V is TRBV11-1; 7 nucleotides match TRBD1. Germline trimming cut 5 bases from V and 2 bases from J; bases unmatched to any gene: 8. In germline, CDR1 is SGHAT, CDR2 FQDESV (reference sequence). This CDR3 has 15 residues. CDR3 in amino acids: CASSPDRAINTEAFF. DNA for the CDR3: TGTGCCAGCAGCCCCGACAGGGCAATCAACACTGAAGCTTTCTTT.

The V gene is TRBV19, the J gene TRBJ1-3, with D unresolved. The CDR3 extends over 15 amino acids. V was clipped by 2 bases and J by 0 bases, with 8 bases between them. The germline gives CDR1 LNHDA, CDR2 SQIVND (reference sequence). The CDR3 sequence: CASSISGSSGNTIYF. The CDR3 DNA sequence: TGTGCCAGTAGTATATCTGGTTCCTCTGGAAACACCATATATTTT.

The rearrangement links TRBV7-2 to TRBJ1-1, with 9 nucleotides matching TRBD1. V was clipped by 1 base and J by 6 bases; unmatched bases: 9. This CDR3 spans 16 amino acids. The germline gives CDR1 SGHTA, CDR2 FQGNSA. CDR3 residues: CASSLGSGTGSPEAFF. CDR3 nucleotides: TGTGCCAGCAGCTTAGGCTCCGGGACAGGGTCTCCTGAAGCTTTCTTT.

V is TRBV29-1 and J is TRBJ2-4, with D perhaps matching TRBD2 (5 bases). Trimming pared 7 bases from V and 6 bases from J, leaving 10 bases between. CDR1 and CDR2 from the germline V gene are SQVTM and ANQGSEA. The CDR3 spans 11 residues. The CDR3 reads CSAGEINIQYF. As DNA, the CDR3 is TGCAGCGCCGGGGAGATAAACATTCAGTACTTC.

The chain is built from TRBV18 and TRBJ2-2; unclear D gene. This CDR3 is 16 amino acids long. The V and J ends lost 6 bases and 0 bases respectively, with 14 bases between them. Germline CDR1 KGHSH, CDR2 LQKENI. CDR3 region: CASSPERFANTGELFF. The CDR3 DNA follows: TGTGCCAGCTCCCCGGAGAGATTTGCGAACACCGGGGAGCTGTTTTTT.

V and J are TRBV7-9 and TRBJ2-3, with 7 bases lining up with TRBD1. There are 15 residues in the CDR3. Germline lookup yields CDR1 SEHNR and CDR2 FQNEAQ (reference sequence). V lost 5 bases and J lost 4; bases outside the gene matches: 9. In DNA, the CDR3 is TGTGCCAGCAGCCCCAGGGGGACCTCGTCAGATACGCAGTATTTT. Its protein is CASSPRGTSSDTQYF.

This clone was seen a single time. J is TRBJ1-2 and V is TRBV9; TRBD1 is a possible D gene (6 bases). V was trimmed by 10 bases and J by 8 bases, leaving 27 bases between them. The CDR3 totals 15 residues. Germline V gives CDR1 SGDLS, CDR2 YYNGEE. Written as DNA, the CDR3 is TGTGCCGGCACCGTAGGGCAGGGGACGTGGACGGGCTACACCTTC. Its translation: CAGTVGQGTWTGYTF.

This rearrangement joins TRBV7-8 to TRBJ2-7; a possible D gene is TRBD1 (5 bases). CDR3 length equals 16 residues. V lost 3 bases and J lost 2, with 17 bases in between. In germline, CDR1 is SGHVS, CDR2 FQNEAQ. The CDR3 sequence: CASSFFPHRTPYEQYF. CDR3 DNA: TGTGCCAGCAGCTTCTTCCCCCACAGGACCCCCTACGAGCAGTACTTC.

The chain joins TRBV7-2 to TRBJ2-3, with D perhaps matching TRBD2 (6 bases). The CDR3 spans 12 residues. The germline V gene encodes CDR1 SGHTA and CDR2 FQGNSA. V was clipped by 7 bases and J by 5 bases, with 10 bases between them. The CDR3 DNA follows: TGTGCCAGCACCCTGGGGGGAGATACGCAGTATTTT. This codes for CASTLGGDTQYF.

A single count supports this clone. This chain joins TRBV29-1 and TRBJ1-4; D is undetermined. This CDR3 contains 13 residues. Germline CDR1 and CDR2: SQVTM and ANQGSEA. The ends were cut back, 0 bases at V and 8 bases at J, with 10 bases in the middle. For the CDR3, the DNA is TGCAGCGTTGAAGAGGGTTGGGGAGAAAAACTGTTTTTT. It specifies CSVEEGWGEKLFF.

This clone was found a few times. The chain has TRBV9 and TRBJ2-1; the D call may be TRBD1 or TRBD2 (5 bases each). Germline lookup yields CDR1 SGDLS and CDR2 YYNGEE. The CDR3 is 18 amino acids. The germline V and J ends were trimmed by 7 bases and 1 base, with 24 bases remaining between them. CDR3 coding DNA: TGTGCCAGCGGACGAAGAACCGGGACCCTGGGGTCCTACAATGAGCAGTTCTTC. Protein: CASGRRTGTLGSYNEQFF.

The V call is TRBV19, the J call TRBJ2-7; TRBD1 agrees at 8 bases. Per the germline V gene, CDR1 is LNHDA and CDR2 is SQIVND (reference sequence). This CDR3 has 16 residues. With V trimmed by 6 bases and J by 5 bases, 15 bases remained unmatched. The CDR3 coding sequence is TGTGCCAGTAGAGGTCTCGGACAGGGAAGTGGCCACGAGCAGTACTTC. It codes for CASRGLGQGSGHEQYF. The full variable domain, with the rest looked up from reference TRBV19 and TRBJ2-7, is DGGITQSPKYLFRKEGQNVTLSCEQNLNHDAMYWYRQDPGQGLRLIYYSQIVNDFQKGDIAEGYSVSREKKESFPLTVTSAQKNPTAFYLCASRGLGQGSGHEQYFGPGTRLTVT.

The chain joins TRBV7-2 to TRBJ1-4, with D unclear. V lost 1 base, J lost 6 bases, and 15 bases lay in between. CDR1 is SGHTA and CDR2 is FQGNSA in the germline V gene. CDR3 length: 16 amino acids. CDR3 nucleotide sequence: TGTGCCAGCAGCTTAGGCGGTCGCGTGGAATATGAAAAACTGTTTTTT. This encodes CASSLGGRVEYEKLFF.

The chain carries TRBV7-9 and TRBJ1-2; 9 bases agree with TRBD1. V was clipped by 5 bases and J by 1 base; unmatched bases: 14. The CDR3 spans 18 residues. Germline lookup yields CDR1 SEHNR and CDR2 FQNEAQ (reference sequence). In nucleotides, the CDR3 is TGTGCCAGCAGCCTACTCACTTGGACAGGGGCCTTTAACTATGGCTACACCTTC. This gives the protein CASSLLTWTGAFNYGYTF.

V is TRBV11-2 and J is TRBJ1-2; 7 positions agree with TRBD1. CDR3 size: 15 residues. The V and J ends lost 5 bases and 3 bases, in that order; junction bases with no gene match: 9. CDR1 and CDR2 (germline): SGHAT, FQNNGV. The CDR3: CASSLTQGNDYGYTF. The CDR3 DNA reads as TGTGCCAGCAGCCTCACACAGGGGAATGACTATGGCTACACCTTC.

The chain carries TRBV25-1 and TRBJ2-7, with D tentatively TRBD1 (5 bases). The CDR3 is 17 residues long. Germline V gene sequence: CDR1 MGHDK, CDR2 SYGVNS. The V gene lost 3 bases and the J gene lost 5 bases, with 23 bases spanning the gap. This chain's CDR3 is CASSDNEWTWSGNEQYF. The CDR3 coding sequence is TGTGCCAGCAGTGATAATGAGTGGACGTGGTCAGGGAACGAGCAGTACTTC.

The V call is TRBV5-5, the J call TRBJ1-5; 9 bases are a match to TRBD1. Per germline, CDR1 SGHKS and CDR2 YYEKEE (reference sequence). Trimming removed 3 bases from V and 6 bases from J; junction bases left unmatched: 7. The CDR3 is 15 residues long. In nucleotides, the CDR3 is TGTGCCAGCAGCTGGGGACAGGGTCGGAGTCAGCCCCAGCATTTT. Translating gives CASSWGQGRSQPQHF.

The chain links TRBV2 to TRBJ1-5; D gene ambiguous. Trimming removed 0 bases at V and 9 bases at J, with 9 bases between. The V gene's germline CDR1 is SNHLY and CDR2 FYNNEI. This CDR3 has 13 residues. The CDR3 DNA reads as TGTGCCAGCAGTGAAGCGACCACATTGCCCCAGCATTTT. It codes for CASSEATTLPQHF.